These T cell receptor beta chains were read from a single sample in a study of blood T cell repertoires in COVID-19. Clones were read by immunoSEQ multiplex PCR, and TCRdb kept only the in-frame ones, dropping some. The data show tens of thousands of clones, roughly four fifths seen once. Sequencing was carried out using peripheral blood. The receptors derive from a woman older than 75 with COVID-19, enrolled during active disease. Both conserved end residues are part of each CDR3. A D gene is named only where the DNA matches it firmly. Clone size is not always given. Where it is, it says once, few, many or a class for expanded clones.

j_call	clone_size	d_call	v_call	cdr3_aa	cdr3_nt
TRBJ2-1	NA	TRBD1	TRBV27	CASSLGGTGGAYNEQFF	TGTGCCAGCAGTCTTGGGGGGACAGGGGGCGCCTACAATGAGCAGTTCTTC
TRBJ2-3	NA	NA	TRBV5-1	CASSLAGGGVSDTQYF	TGCGCCAGCAGCTTGGCCGGGGGAGGAGTGTCAGATACGCAGTATTTT
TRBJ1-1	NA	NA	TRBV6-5	CASKKTGNTEAFF	TGTGCCAGCAAAAAAACGGGGAACACTGAAGCTTTCTTT
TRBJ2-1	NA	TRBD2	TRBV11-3	CASSLDPSGRYNEQFF	TGTGCCAGCAGCTTAGACCCTAGCGGGAGGTATAATGAGCAGTTCTTC
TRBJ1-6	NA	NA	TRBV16	CASSLGHREAPLHF	TGTGCCAGCAGCCTGGGACACCGCGAGGCACCCCTCCACTTT
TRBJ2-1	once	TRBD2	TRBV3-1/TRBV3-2	CASSPGLAEQFF	TGTGCCAGCAGCCCAGGACTAGCGGAGCAGTTCTTC
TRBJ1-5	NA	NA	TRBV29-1	CSVRSGSNQPQHF	TGCAGCGTCCGGAGTGGAAGCAATCAGCCCCAGCATTTT
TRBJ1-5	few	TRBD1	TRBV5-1	CASSMTGGGQPQHF	TGCGCCAGCAGCATGACAGGGGGCGGTCAGCCCCAGCATTTT
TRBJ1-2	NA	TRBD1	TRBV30	CAWSVPGTGGNYGYTF	TGTGCCTGGAGTGTACCTGGGACAGGGGGTAACTATGGCTACACCTTC
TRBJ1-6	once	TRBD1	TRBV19	CASKRGPSEGPLHF	TGTGCCAGTAAAAGGGGGCCATCCGAGGGGCCCCTCCACTTT
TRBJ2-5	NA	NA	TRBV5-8	CASSLYTAPQETQYF	TGTGCCAGCAGCTTGTACACAGCACCTCAAGAGACCCAGTACTTC
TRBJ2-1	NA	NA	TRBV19	CASSMQDSKHNEQFF	TGTGCCAGTAGTATGCAGGACTCAAAGCACAATGAGCAGTTCTTC
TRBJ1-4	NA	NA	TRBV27	CASTVRPNEKLFF	TGTGCCAGCACCGTTCGTCCTAATGAAAAACTGTTTTTT
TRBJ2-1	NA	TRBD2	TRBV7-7	CASSLGRSRTAGANNEQFF	TGTGCTAGCAGCTTAGGAAGATCACGGACAGCGGGAGCGAACAATGAGCAGTTCTTC
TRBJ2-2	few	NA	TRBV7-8	CASSLVRNTGELFF	TGTGCCAGCAGCTTAGTTCGGAACACCGGGGAGCTGTTTTTT
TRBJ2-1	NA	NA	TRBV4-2	CASSQAQGSGSYNEQFF	TGTGCCAGCAGCCAAGCCCAGGGGAGCGGCTCCTACAATGAGCAGTTCTTC
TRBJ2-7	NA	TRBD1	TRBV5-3	CARSSETGPYEQYF	TGTGCCAGAAGCTCCGAGACAGGGCCCTACGAGCAGTACTTC
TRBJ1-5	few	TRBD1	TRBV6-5	CASNGQGSQPQHF	TGTGCCAGCAACGGACAGGGAAGTCAGCCCCAGCATTTT
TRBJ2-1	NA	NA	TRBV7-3	CASSLGAGPYNEQFF	TGTGCCAGCAGCCTCGGTGCGGGGCCTTACAATGAGCAGTTCTTC
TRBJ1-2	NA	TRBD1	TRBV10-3	CAIGADRARSYGYTF	TGTGCCATCGGGGCCGACAGGGCGCGATCCTATGGCTACACCTTC
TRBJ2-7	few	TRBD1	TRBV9	CASSEGQGVHEQYF	TGTGCCAGCAGTGAGGGACAGGGAGTCCACGAGCAGTACTTC
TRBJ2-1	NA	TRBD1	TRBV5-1	CASSFQGANNEQFF	TGCGCCAGCAGCTTCCAGGGGGCTAACAATGAGCAGTTCTTC
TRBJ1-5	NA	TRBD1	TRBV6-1	CASSGRQGENSNQPQHF	TGTGCCAGCAGTGGGCGACAGGGGGAGAATAGCAATCAGCCCCAGCATTTT
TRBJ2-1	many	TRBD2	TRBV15	CATSRETSGINEQFF	TGTGCCACCAGCAGAGAAACTAGCGGGATCAATGAGCAGTTCTTC
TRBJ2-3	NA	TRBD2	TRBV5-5	CASSLLGGSTDTQYF	TGTGCCAGCAGCTTGTTGGGGGGGAGCACAGATACGCAGTATTTT
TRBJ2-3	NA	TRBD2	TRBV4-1	CASSQGRGSGVPDTQYF	TGCGCCAGCAGCCAAGGCCGAGGGAGCGGGGTTCCAGATACGCAGTATTTT
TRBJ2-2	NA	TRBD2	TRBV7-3	CASSPPRAGVPGELFF	TGTGCCAGCAGCCCCCCCCGAGCGGGAGTTCCCGGGGAGCTGTTTTTT
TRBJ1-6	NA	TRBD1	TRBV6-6	CASSSRDRGYSPLHF	TGTGCCAGCAGTAGCCGGGACAGGGGATATTCACCCCTCCACTTT
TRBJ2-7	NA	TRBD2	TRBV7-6	CASSLGTSGNYEQYF	TGTGCCAGCAGCTTAGGGACTAGCGGGAACTACGAGCAGTACTTC
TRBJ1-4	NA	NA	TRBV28	CASSLWDSHAPMVSLFF	TGTGCCAGCAGTTTATGGGACAGTCACGCTCCAATGGTTAGTCTGTTTTTT
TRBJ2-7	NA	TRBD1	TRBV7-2	CASSLGSGTDYEQYF	TGTGCCAGCAGCTTGGGTTCCGGGACAGATTACGAGCAGTACTTC
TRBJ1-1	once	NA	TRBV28	CASSPRGGVDTEAFF	TGTGCCAGCAGTCCCCGGGGAGGGGTCGACACTGAAGCTTTCTTT
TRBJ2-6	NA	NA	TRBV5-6	CASSLYGAGANVLTF	TGTGCCAGCAGCTTGTACGGGGCTGGGGCCAACGTCCTGACTTTC
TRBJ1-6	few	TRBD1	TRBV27	CASSFYRGNSPLHF	TGTGCCAGCAGTTTCTACAGGGGGAATTCACCCCTCCACTTT
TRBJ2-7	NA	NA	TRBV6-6	CASSLTSEQYF	TGTGCCAGCAGCCTCACGAGCGAGCAGTACTTC
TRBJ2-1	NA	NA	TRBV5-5	CASSWDTKQFF	TGTGCCAGCAGCTGGGACACCAAGCAGTTCTTC
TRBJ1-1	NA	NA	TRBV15	CASLGVNTEAFF	TGTGCCAGCCTAGGGGTTAACACTGAAGCTTTCTTT
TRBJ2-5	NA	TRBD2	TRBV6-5	CASSYTSGRETQYF	TGTGCCAGCAGTTACACTAGCGGGAGAGAGACCCAGTACTTC